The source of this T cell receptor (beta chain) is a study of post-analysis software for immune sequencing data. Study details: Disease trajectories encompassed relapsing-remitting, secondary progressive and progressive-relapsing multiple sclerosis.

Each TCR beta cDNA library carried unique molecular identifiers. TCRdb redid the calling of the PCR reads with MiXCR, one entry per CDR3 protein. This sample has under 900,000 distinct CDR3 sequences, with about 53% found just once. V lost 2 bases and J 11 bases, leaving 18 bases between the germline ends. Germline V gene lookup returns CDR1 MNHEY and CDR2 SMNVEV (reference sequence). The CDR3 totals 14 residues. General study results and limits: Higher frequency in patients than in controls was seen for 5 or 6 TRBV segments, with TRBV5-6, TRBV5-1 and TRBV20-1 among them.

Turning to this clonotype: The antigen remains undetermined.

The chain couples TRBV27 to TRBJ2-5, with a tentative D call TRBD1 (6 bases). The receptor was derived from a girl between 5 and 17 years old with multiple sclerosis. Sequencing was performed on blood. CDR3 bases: TGTGCCAGCAGTTTAAAGGGGGAATCCTACGGGCAGTACTTC. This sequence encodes CASSLKGESYGQYF.